The TCR beta chain under discussion was sequenced for a study of shared clonotypes between healthy human individuals. The authors ran the assay at deep level. Under the authors' procedure: Because ImmunoSEQ provided only junction sequences with no quality scores, the filtering differed. The assay was immunoSEQ multiplex PCR, and TCRdb's table has in-frame clones only and misses some. V, J and clone size were drawn from that table, and D and trimming were deduced from the DNA. The sample records over a million clones, under 80% being singletons. Germline CDR1 is SEHNR and CDR2 is FQNEAQ (reference sequence). CDR3 length: 14 residues. V gave up 3 bases and J gave up 0 bases, with 9 bases separating them. This clone has a single count.

V and J are TRBV7-9 and TRBJ2-7; the D gene is possibly TRBD2 (5 bases). The specimen sequenced was memory CD4+ T cells sorted from blood. Subset: CD45RA-negative fraction. The origin of this receptor is a man between 18 and 29 years old in good health. For the CDR3, the DNA is TGTGCCAGCAGCTTGACTATGAGCTCCTACGAGCAGTACTTC. The encoded protein is CASSLTMSSYEQYF.